The 18 T cell receptor beta chains given below trace back to one sample, sequenced in a study of cytomegalovirus exposure and HLA in healthy donors. PCR used 60 Vbeta primers and 13 Jbeta primers. The repertoire was sequenced with immunoSEQ multiplex PCR; TCRdb's copy has only in-frame clones and lacks some. Seen here are 150,000 or so clones, 84% observed once, and the top ten hold around 0.37%. Sequenced sample: PBMCs. The receptors come from a boy younger than 10 in good health and CMV-seronegative.

The chain combines TRBV19 with TRBJ1-2; 8 bases agree with TRBD1. V shed 6 bases and J 3 bases; nucleotides not matched to a gene: 6. The CDR3 consists of 14 residues. Germline assignment: CDR1 LNHDA and CDR2 SQIVND (reference sequence). The DNA for the CDR3 is TGTGCCAGTAGCACGTCGGACAGGGACTATGGCTACACCTTC. It yields the protein CASSTSDRDYGYTF.

The V and J genes are TRBV11-2 and TRBJ2-5; a weak D match, TRBD1 (6 bases). CDR1 and CDR2 from the germline V gene are SGHAT and FQNNGV. V gave up 4 bases and J gave up 2 bases, with 11 bases separating them. The CDR3 consists of 14 residues. The CDR3: CASSSTGTQETQYF. The CDR3 nucleotides read TGTGCCAGCAGCTCGACAGGAACGCAAGAGACCCAGTACTTC.

The J gene is TRBJ2-5, the V gene TRBV6-5, with 9 bases aligning to TRBD1. Germline CDR1 is MNHEY and CDR2 is SVGAGI. The J segment lost 4 bases and the V segment lost 6 bases, leaving 3 bases of the junction unmatched. The CDR3 is 13 amino acids. CDR3 sequence reads: CASRNRGRETQYF. The CDR3, as DNA: TGTGCCAGCAGAAACAGGGGGCGAGAGACCCAGTACTTC.

This chain connects TRBV14 to TRBJ1-2, with 10 nucleotides matching TRBD1. V dropped 4 bases and J dropped 0; count of bases not matched to a gene: 14. The CDR3 runs to 19 residues. Germline loops: CDR1 SGHDN, CDR2 FVKESK. CDR3 sequence reads: CASSLKAGTGEGSNYGYTF. The CDR3 region has the DNA TGTGCCAGCAGCCTAAAAGCCGGGACAGGGGAGGGCTCTAACTATGGCTACACCTTC.

About this clone: At one boundary the junction diverges from the germline segment, which might be a read error. The rearrangement links TRBV5-1 to TRBJ2-7, with 11 bases aligning to TRBD2. This CDR3 contains 13 residues. Germline V gives CDR1 SGHRS, CDR2 YFSETQ. Here the CDR3 reads CASSPDSSGRSLF. The CDR3 DNA is TGCGCCAGCAGCCCCGACTCTAGCGGGAGGTCCCTTTTC.

The chain employs TRBV7-8 and TRBJ1-3; D not certain. The CDR3 is made up of 15 amino acids. Germline assignment: CDR1 SGHVS and CDR2 FQNEAQ. Trimming stripped 2 bases from V and 1 base from J, with 9 bases between. In nucleotides, the CDR3 is TGTGCCAGCAGCTTAACCCGGACTTCTGGAAACACCATATATTTT. This codes for CASSLTRTSGNTIYF.

V and J are TRBV5-1 and TRBJ1-1; D uncertain. The CDR3 length is 14 residues. The V and J ends lost 4 bases and 4 bases respectively, with 14 bases between them. Germline V CDR1 and CDR2: SGHRS, YFSETQ. CDR3 sequence (DNA): TGCGCCAGCAGCATGGATGGTCCGGGCACTGAAGCTTTCTTT. It translates to CASSMDGPGTEAFF.

This clone showed up just a few times. The rearrangement uses TRBV14 and TRBJ1-2; D is unclear. Germline V gene sequence: CDR1 SGHDN, CDR2 FVKESK. This CDR3 has 14 amino acids. V shed 4 bases and J shed 6 bases, with 15 bases lying between them. The DNA of the CDR3 is TGTGCCAGCAGCCCTAGCCAACGTCGGGATGGCTACACCTTC. The encoded protein is CASSPSQRRDGYTF. The whole variable domain, filled in from reference TRBV14 and TRBJ1-2, reads EAGVTQFPSHSVIEKGQTVTLRCDPISGHDNLYWYRRVMGKEIKFLLHFVKESKQDESGMPNNRFLAERTGGTYSTLKVQPAELEDSGVYFCASSPSQRRDGYTFGSGTRLTVV.

This chain links TRBV9 with TRBJ2-7, with a possible D match to TRBD2 (5 bases). In germline, CDR1 is SGDLS, CDR2 YYNGEE. The V gene lost 4 bases and the J gene lost 6 bases, with 14 bases spanning the gap. This CDR3 has 13 amino acids. The chain's CDR3 is CASSSISEGEQYF. The CDR3 DNA reads TGTGCCAGCAGCTCCATCTCCGAGGGCGAGCAGTACTTC.

The chain uses TRBV30 and TRBJ1-1; TRBD1 agrees at 7 bases. This CDR3 has 13 residues. Trimming took 0 bases from V and 5 from J; bases not matched to a gene: 3. Per germline, CDR1 GTSNPN and CDR2 SVGIG (reference sequence). CDR3 protein: CAWSVRGRTEAFF. The CDR3 coding sequence is TGTGCCTGGAGTGTGAGGGGGCGAACTGAAGCTTTCTTT.

The gene calls are TRBV12-5 and TRBJ2-4, with D perhaps matching TRBD1 (5 bases). V lost 2 bases and J 4 bases, leaving 18 bases between the germline ends. CDR1 and CDR2 from the germline V gene are LGHNT and FRNRAP. This CDR3 spans 17 amino acids. CDR3 sequence reads: CASGLTPPTATKNIQYF. The CDR3 DNA follows: TGTGCTAGTGGTTTGACCCCCCCGACAGCTACTAAAAACATTCAGTACTTC.

J is TRBJ1-5 and V is TRBV7-8; the match to TRBD1 covers 7 bases. Germline assignment: CDR1 SGHVS and CDR2 FQNEAQ. J was trimmed by 2 bases and V by 5 bases; bases with no gene match: 3. The length of the CDR3 is 14 residues. The CDR3 here is CASSARGGNQPQHF. The CDR3 DNA sequence: TGTGCCAGCAGCGCCAGGGGGGGCAATCAGCCCCAGCATTTT.

This clone occurred once. The rearrangement joins TRBV6-5 to TRBJ2-7; TRBD1 agrees at 7 bases. Germline lookup yields CDR1 MNHEY and CDR2 SVGAGI. With 5 bases clipped from V and 3 bases from J, the junction kept 10 bases outside the gene matches. This CDR3 comprises 15 residues. CDR3 sequence: CASSKGTEGFYEQYF. The CDR3 DNA reads as TGTGCCAGCAGTAAGGGGACAGAGGGTTTCTACGAGCAGTACTTC.

This clone was found a few times. The V and J genes are TRBV28 and TRBJ1-1; the D gene is possibly TRBD1 (6 bases). The CDR3 totals 14 residues. Looked up from germline, CDR1 is MDHEN and CDR2 is SYDVKM. The ends were cut back, 3 bases at V and 1 base at J, with 9 bases in the middle. In nucleotides, the CDR3 is TGTGCCAGCAGTTTCGAGGACAGGAACACTGAAGCTTTCTTT. As protein: CASSFEDRNTEAFF.

V gene TRBV6-5 combines with J gene TRBJ2-2; no clear D. This CDR3 has 13 amino acids. The V end lost 6 bases, the J end lost 8 bases, and 13 bases lay between the germline ends. CDR1 and CDR2 (germline): MNHEY, SVGAGI. This chain's CDR3 is CASSILASGELFF. In DNA form, the CDR3 reads TGTGCCAGCAGCATCCTCGCTAGTGGGGAGCTGTTTTTT.

The J gene is TRBJ2-7, the V gene TRBV27; no clear D. The CDR3 totals 16 residues. Per germline, CDR1 MNHEY and CDR2 SMNVEV (reference sequence). Deletions cut 0 bases from V and 5 bases from J, with 17 bases between. CDR3 DNA sequence: TGTGCCAGCAGTTTATCCACAGTGTTGACCCCTCACGAGCAGTACTTC. It specifies CASSLSTVLTPHEQYF.

This sequence joins TRBV9 and TRBJ1-5; perhaps TRBD1 as D (5 bases). Germline lookup yields CDR1 SGDLS and CDR2 YYNGEE. CDR3 length equals 14 residues. Deletions cut 4 bases from V and 7 bases from J, with 15 bases between. The DNA of the CDR3 is TGTGCCAGCAGCCCCCGCAGGGATGGCCAGCCCCAGCATTTT. Encoded protein: CASSPRRDGQPQHF.

This chain links TRBV6-1 with TRBJ2-5, with 10 nucleotides matching TRBD1. The CDR3 totals 15 residues. In germline, CDR1 is MNHNS, CDR2 SASEGT. V trimming: 6 bases; J trimming: 5 bases; junction bases outside the gene matches: 9. CDR3 DNA: TGTGCCAGCAGCGACCGGACAGGGGGATCGGAGACCCAGTACTTC. Encoded protein: CASSDRTGGSETQYF.